This is a list of T cell receptor beta chains from one sample in a study of blood T cell repertoires in COVID-19. Using immunoSEQ multiplex PCR, the repertoire was profiled, and TCRdb retains in-frame clones only, with some absent. The profile covers approximately 140,000 clones, with around 84% appearing a single time and approximately 8.3% taken by the ten largest. Specimen: peripheral blood. The receptors come from a woman aged 55-75 years with acute or convalescent COVID-19. The CDR3 runs from the conserved cysteine through the conserved F or W. The D gene is left open where the match is weak. Part of the rows lack a size; the others show once, few, many or a class for expanded clones.

j_call,clone_size,v_call,d_call,cdr3_aa,cdr3_nt
TRBJ2-5,.,TRBV5-1,.,CASSLGMRQGQETQYF,TGCGCCAGCAGCTTGGGGATGCGGCAGGGACAAGAGACCCAGTACTTC
TRBJ1-6,few,TRBV7-8,.,CASSPVQGTPLHF,TGTGCCAGCAGCCCAGTACAGGGAACACCCCTCCACTTT
TRBJ1-6,.,TRBV30,.,CAWSVRAGPDSPLHF,TGTGCCTGGAGTGTACGGGCAGGGCCGGACTCACCCCTCCACTTT
TRBJ2-1,once,TRBV4-3,.,CASSQDGMVAESSYNEQFF,TGCGCCAGCAGCCAAGATGGTATGGTAGCCGAAAGCTCCTACAATGAGCAGTTCTTC
TRBJ1-5,.,TRBV18,.,CASSPPPGGGDQPQHF,TGTGCCAGCTCACCACCCCCCGGAGGGGGGGATCAGCCCCAGCATTTT
TRBJ1-6,.,TRBV4-3,TRBD1,CASSPTGSSYNSPLHF,TGCGCCAGCAGCCCGACAGGGAGCTCCTATAATTCACCCCTCCACTTT
TRBJ1-2,.,TRBV5-6,TRBD1,CASSPDRGGYGYTF,TGTGCCAGCAGTCCGGACAGGGGAGGCTATGGCTACACCTTC
TRBJ1-6,.,TRBV15,.,CATSRRVQDSPLHF,TGTGCCACCAGCCGGCGGGTCCAGGATTCACCCCTCCACTTT
TRBJ2-7,.,TRBV5-1,TRBD1,CASSRPGQGNPYEQYF,TGCGCCAGCAGCCGGCCGGGACAGGGTAATCCCTACGAGCAGTACTTC
TRBJ2-2,.,TRBV4-1,.,CASSLRTGYTGELFF,TGCGCCAGCAGCCTCCGAACAGGATACACCGGGGAGCTGTTTTTT
TRBJ1-6,.,TRBV28,.,CASSFPNSPLHF,TGTGCCAGCAGTTTCCCAAATTCACCCCTCCACTTT
TRBJ2-7,.,TRBV4-1,TRBD2,CASSQVGGGLAVSEQYF,TGCGCCAGCAGCCAAGTTGGGGGGGGACTAGCGGTTTCCGAGCAGTACTTC